One T cell receptor beta chain is described in this entry. Its cognate antigen is unknown. Looked up from germline, CDR1 is MNHEY and CDR2 is SMNVEV (reference sequence). This CDR3 contains 14 residues. V dropped 3 bases and J dropped 6; count of bases not matched to a gene: 8. The data belong to a study of OX40 agonist ivuxolimab in advanced cancers. Study overall: Patients were treated with intravenous ivuxolimab, dosed at 0.01 to 10 mg/kg and infused every 2 weeks. General study findings and limits: Expanded clones belonging to CD8+ T cells outnumbered, on average, those of CD4+.

TCRdb's table, derived via immunoSEQ multiplex PCR, lists solely in-frame clones and lacks some. The sample consists of approximately 99,000 clones, about 96% of them appearing once. This receptor was identified in an adult with an advanced solid tumor such as melanoma, head and neck, liver or kidney cancer. The material was CD4+ or CD8+ T cells sorted from blood, obtained in a trial of the OX40 agonist ivuxolimab. The chain has TRBV27 and TRBJ2-7; TRBD2 aligns across 7 bases. The CDR3 loop is CASSFGGSSSEQYF. The CDR3 bases are TGTGCCAGCAGTTTTGGCGGGAGTAGTAGCGAGCAGTACTTC.